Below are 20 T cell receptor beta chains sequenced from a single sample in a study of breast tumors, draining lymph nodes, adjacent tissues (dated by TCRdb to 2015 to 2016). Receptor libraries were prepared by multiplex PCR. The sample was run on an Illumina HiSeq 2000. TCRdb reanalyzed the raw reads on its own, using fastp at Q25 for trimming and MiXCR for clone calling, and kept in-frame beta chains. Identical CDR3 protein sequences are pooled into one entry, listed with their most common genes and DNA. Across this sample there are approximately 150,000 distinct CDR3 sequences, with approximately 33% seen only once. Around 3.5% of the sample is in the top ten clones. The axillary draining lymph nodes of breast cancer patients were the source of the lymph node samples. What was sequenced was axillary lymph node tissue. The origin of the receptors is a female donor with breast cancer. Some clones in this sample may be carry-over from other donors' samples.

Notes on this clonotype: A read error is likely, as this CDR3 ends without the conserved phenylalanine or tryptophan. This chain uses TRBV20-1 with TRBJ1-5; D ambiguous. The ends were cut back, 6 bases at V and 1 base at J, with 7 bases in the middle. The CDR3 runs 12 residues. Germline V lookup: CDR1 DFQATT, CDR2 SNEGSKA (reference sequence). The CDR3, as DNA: TGCAGTGCCTGGAGGAGCAATCAGCCCCAGCATCTT. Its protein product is CSAWRSNQPQHL.

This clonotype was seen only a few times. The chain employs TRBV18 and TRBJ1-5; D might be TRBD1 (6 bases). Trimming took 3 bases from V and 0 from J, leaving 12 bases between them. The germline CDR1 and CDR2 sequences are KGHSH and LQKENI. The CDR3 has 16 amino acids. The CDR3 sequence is CASSPRQANSNQPQHF. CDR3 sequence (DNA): TGTGCCAGCTCACCTCGACAGGCTAATAGCAATCAGCCCCAGCATTTT.

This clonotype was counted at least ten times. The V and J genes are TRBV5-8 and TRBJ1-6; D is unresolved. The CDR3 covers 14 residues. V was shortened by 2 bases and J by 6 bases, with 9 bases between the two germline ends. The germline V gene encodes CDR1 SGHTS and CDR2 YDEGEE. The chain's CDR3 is CASSFRSFNSPLHF. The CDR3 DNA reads TGTGCCAGCAGCTTCAGGAGTTTTAATTCACCCCTCCACTTT.

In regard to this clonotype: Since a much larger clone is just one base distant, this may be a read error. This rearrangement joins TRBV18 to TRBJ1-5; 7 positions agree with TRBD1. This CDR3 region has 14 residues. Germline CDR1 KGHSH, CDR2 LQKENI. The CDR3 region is CAGSQTGFNQPQHF. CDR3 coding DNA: TGTGCCGGCTCACAGACAGGGTTCAATCAGCCCCAGCATTTT.

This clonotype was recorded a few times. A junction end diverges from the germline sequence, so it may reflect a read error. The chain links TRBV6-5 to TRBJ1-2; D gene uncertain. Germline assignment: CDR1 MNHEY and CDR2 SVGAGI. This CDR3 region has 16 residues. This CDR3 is CASSHSIPGVGYGYTF. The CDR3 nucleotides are TGTGCCAGCAGTCACTCGATCCCCGGGGTCGGCTATGGCTACACCTTC.

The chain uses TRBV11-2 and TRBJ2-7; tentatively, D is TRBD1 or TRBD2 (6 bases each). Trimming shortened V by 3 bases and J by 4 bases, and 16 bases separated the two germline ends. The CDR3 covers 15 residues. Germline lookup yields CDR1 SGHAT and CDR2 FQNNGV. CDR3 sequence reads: CASSFQWGALYEQYF. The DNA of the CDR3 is TGTGCCAGCAGCTTTCAATGGGGGGCGCTTTACGAGCAGTACTTC.

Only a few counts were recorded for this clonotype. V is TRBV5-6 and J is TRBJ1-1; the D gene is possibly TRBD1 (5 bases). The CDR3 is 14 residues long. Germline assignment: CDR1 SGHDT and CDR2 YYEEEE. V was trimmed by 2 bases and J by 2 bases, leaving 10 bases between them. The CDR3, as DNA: TGTGCCAGCAGCTTCCCGACAGATAACACTGAAGCTTTCTTT. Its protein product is CASSFPTDNTEAFF.

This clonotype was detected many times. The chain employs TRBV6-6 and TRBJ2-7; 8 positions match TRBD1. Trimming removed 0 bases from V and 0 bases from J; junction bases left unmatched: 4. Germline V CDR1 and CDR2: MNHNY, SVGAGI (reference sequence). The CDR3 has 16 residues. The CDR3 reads CASSYSRQGSSYEQYF. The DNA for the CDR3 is TGTGCCAGCAGTTACTCGAGACAGGGGAGCTCCTACGAGCAGTACTTC.

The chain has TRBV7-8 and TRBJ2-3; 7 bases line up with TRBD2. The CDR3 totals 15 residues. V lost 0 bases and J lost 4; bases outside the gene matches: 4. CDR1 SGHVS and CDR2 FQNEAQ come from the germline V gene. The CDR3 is CASSLAGTTSDTQYF. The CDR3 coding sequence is TGTGCCAGCAGCTTAGCCGGGACTACCTCAGATACGCAGTATTTT.

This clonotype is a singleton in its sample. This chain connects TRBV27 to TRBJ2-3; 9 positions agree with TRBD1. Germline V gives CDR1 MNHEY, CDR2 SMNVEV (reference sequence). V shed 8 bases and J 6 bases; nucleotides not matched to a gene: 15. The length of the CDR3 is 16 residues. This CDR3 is CASGETGTGLWDTQYF. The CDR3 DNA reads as TGTGCCAGCGGTGAGACCGGGACAGGGCTTTGGGATACGCAGTATTTT.

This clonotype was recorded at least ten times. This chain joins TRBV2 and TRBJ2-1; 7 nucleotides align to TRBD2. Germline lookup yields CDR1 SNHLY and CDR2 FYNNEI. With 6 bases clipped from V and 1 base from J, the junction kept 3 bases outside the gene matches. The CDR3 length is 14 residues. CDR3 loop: CASRLAPSYNEQFF. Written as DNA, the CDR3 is TGTGCCAGCAGACTAGCGCCGTCCTACAATGAGCAGTTCTTC.

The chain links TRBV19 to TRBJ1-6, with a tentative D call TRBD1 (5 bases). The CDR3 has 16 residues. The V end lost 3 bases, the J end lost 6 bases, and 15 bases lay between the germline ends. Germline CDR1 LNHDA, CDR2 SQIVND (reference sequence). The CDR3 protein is CASSILGRGGNSPLHF. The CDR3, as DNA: TGTGCCAGTAGTATCCTTGGACGGGGGGGTAATTCACCCCTCCACTTT.

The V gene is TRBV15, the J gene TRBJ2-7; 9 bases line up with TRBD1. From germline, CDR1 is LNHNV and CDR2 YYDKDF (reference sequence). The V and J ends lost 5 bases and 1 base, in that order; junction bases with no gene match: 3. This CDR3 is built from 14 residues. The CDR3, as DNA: TGTGCCACCAGCGTAGGGACAGGGTCCTACGAGCAGTACTTC. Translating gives CATSVGTGSYEQYF.

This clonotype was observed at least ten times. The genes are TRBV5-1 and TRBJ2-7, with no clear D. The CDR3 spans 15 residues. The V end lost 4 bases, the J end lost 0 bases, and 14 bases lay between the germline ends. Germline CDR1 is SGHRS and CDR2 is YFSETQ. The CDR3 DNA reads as TGCGCCAGCAGCCACCGAGGTAGGGCCTCCTACGAGCAGTACTTC. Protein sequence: CASSHRGRASYEQYF.

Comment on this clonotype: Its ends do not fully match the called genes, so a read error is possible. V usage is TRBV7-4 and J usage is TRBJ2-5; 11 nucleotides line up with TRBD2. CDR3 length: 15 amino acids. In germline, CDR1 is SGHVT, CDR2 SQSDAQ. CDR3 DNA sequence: TGTGCCAGCAGCGGTAGCGGGGGGGCCGATGAGACCCAGCACTTC. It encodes CASSGSGGADETQHF.

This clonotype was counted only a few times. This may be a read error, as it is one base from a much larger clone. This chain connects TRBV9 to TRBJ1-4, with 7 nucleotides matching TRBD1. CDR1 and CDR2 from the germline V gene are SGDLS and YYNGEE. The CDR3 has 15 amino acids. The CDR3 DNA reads TGTGCCAGCAGCGTTGGGGACAGACTTAATGAAAAACCGTTTTTT. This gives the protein CASSVGDRLNEKPFF.

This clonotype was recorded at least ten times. Here the CDR3 DNA reads TGCAGTGCGGCTAGCGGGAGGGCCTACAATGAGCAGTTCTTC. It codes for CSAASGRAYNEQFF. This sequence joins TRBV20-1 and TRBJ2-1, with 12 bases aligning to TRBD2. The germline V gene encodes CDR1 DFQATT and CDR2 SNEGSKA (reference sequence). The CDR3 loop spans 14 amino acids. V shed 6 bases, J shed 2 bases, and the junction held 2 bases outside the gene matches.

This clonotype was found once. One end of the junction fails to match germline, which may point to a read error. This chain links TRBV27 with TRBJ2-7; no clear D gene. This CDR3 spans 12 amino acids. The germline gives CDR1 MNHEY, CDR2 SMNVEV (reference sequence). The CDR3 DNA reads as TGTGCCGGCAGTTTCGATTCCTACGAGCAGTACTTC. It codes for CAGSFDSYEQYF.

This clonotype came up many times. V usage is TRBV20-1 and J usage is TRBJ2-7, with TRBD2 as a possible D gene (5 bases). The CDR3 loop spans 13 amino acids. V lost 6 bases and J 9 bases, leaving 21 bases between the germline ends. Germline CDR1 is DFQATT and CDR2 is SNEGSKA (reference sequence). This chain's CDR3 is CSARLRTDFGQYF. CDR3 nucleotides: TGCAGTGCCCGGCTCCGGACGGACTTCGGGCAGTACTTC.

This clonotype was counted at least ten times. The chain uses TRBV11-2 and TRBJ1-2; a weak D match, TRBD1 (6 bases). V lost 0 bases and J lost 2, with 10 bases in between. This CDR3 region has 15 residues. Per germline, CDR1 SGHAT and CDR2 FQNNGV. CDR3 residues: CASSLDRGPNYGYTF. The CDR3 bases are TGTGCCAGCAGCTTAGATCGGGGGCCCAACTATGGCTACACCTTC.